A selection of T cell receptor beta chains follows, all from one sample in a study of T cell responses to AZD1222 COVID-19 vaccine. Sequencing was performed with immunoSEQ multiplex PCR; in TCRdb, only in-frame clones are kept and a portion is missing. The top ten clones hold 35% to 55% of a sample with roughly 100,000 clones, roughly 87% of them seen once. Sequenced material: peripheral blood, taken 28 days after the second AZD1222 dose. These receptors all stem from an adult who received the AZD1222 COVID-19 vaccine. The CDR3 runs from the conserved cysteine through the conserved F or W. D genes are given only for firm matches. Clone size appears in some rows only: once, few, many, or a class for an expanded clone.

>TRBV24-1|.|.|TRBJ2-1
TGTGCCACCAGTGATCCCTCTCTTTTGGGCTACAATGAGCAGTTCTTC
CATSDPSLLGYNEQFF
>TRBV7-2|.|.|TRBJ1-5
TGTGCCAGCAGCTCCCGCGGGGGCCAACAGCCCCAGCATTTT
CASSSRGGQQPQHF
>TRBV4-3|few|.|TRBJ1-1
TGCGCCAGCAGCCAAGAGAGTGGGAGGAACACTGAAGCTTTCTTT
CASSQESGRNTEAFF
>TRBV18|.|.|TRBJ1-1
TGTGCCAGCTCACCACCGGGACAGAACACTGAAGCTTTCTTT
CASSPPGQNTEAFF
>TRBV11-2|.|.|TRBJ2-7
TGTGCCAGCAGCTCCCCGGAACGAGTGGCTGGCGAGCAGTACTTC
CASSSPERVAGEQYF
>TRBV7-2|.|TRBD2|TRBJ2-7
TGTGCCAGCAGCCCAGATTGGACTAGCGCTCCCTACGAGCAGTACTTC
CASSPDWTSAPYEQYF
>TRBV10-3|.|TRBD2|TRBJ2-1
TGTGCCATCAGCCAAGGGACTAGCGGGAGTCTTGAGCAGTTCTTC
CAISQGTSGSLEQFF
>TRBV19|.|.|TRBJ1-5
TGTGCCAGTAGTACGGACCGAGATCAGCCCCAGCATTTT
CASSTDRDQPQHF
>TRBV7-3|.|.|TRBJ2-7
TGTGCCAGCAGCTTAACGCCAGTCTCCTCCTACGAGCAGTACTTC
CASSLTPVSSYEQYF
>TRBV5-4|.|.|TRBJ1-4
TGTGCCAGCAGTATCCAGGGAGGAACTAATGAAAAACTGTTTTTT
CASSIQGGTNEKLFF
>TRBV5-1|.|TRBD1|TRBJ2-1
TGCGCCAGCAGTTCTTGGACAGGTGCCACCAATGAGCAGTTCTTC
CASSSWTGATNEQFF
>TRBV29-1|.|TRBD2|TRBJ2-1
TGCAGCGTTGGAGCGTCTACTACCGGGACTAGCGGGAGGGTCTTC
CSVGASTTGTSGRVF
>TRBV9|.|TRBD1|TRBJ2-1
TGTGCCAGCAGCCTAAGGACAGGGTCGAATGAGCAGTTCTTC
CASSLRTGSNEQFF
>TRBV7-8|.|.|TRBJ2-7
TGTGCCAGCAGCTCCCGGCCGACAGGCGCCGAGCAGTACTTC
CASSSRPTGAEQYF
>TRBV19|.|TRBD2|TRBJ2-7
TGTGCCAGTAGTCTTCGGACTAGCGGGAGAAACGAGCAGTACTTC
CASSLRTSGRNEQYF
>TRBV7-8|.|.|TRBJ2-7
TGTGCCAGCAGCTTCCTCTCCCTTCGGGAGAGTTACGAGCAGTACTTC
CASSFLSLRESYEQYF
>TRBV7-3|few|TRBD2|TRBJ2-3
TGTGCCAGCAGCTTCACAGCGGGAGTGGGCGCAGATACGCAGTATTTT
CASSFTAGVGADTQYF
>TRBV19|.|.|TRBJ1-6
TGTGCCAGTAGTATAAGTGGGACTAATTCACCCCTCCACTTT
CASSISGTNSPLHF
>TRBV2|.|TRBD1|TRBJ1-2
TGTGCCAGCAGTGGACAGGGCCGGGGCTACACCTTC
CASSGQGRGYTF
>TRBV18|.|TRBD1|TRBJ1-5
TGTGCCAGCTCACCAGGGACAGGCCCCGGGCCCCAGCATTTT
CASSPGTGPGPQHF
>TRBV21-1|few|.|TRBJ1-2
TGTGCCAGCAGCAAAGTTTCCGGACAGATATATGGCTACACCTTC
CASSKVSGQIYGYTF
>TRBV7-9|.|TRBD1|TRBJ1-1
TGTGCCAGCAGCGCCGGGACAGGGGGCTGGGCTGAAGCTTTCTTT
CASSAGTGGWAEAFF
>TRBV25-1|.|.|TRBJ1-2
TGTGCCAGCAGTGAATCCGGGTCGGGACGGTATGGCTACACCTTC
CASSESGSGRYGYTF
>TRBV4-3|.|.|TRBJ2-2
TGCGCCAGCAGCCAAGGGACGGCCTGGGACACCGGGGAGCTGTTTTTT
CASSQGTAWDTGELFF
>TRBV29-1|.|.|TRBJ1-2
TGCAGCGTTGGAGAGGGGGGCCCTAACTATGGCTACACCTTC
CSVGEGGPNYGYTF
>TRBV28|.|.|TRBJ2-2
TGTGCCAGCAGTCCCATCGACAGACGCACCGGGGAGCTGTTTTTT
CASSPIDRRTGELFF
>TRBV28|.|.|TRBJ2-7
TGTGCCAGCAGTCTAGGACGCTTCTACGAGCAGTACTTC
CASSLGRFYEQYF
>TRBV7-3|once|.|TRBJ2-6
TGTGCCAGCAGCCTAGAGGGGACCTTCAACGTCCTGACTTTC
CASSLEGTFNVLTF
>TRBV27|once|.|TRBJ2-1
TGTGCCAGCCGAATGAATGGGCAGTTCTTC
CASRMNGQFF
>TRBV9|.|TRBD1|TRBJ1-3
TGTGCCAGCAGCCTCCGGGACAGGGTTTTTTCTGGAAACACCATATATTTT
CASSLRDRVFSGNTIYF
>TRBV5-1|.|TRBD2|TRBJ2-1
TGCGCCAGCAGCTCCGGGACTAGCGGGAGCAGGGGAGAGCAGTTCTTC
CASSSGTSGSRGEQFF
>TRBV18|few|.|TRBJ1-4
TGTGCCAGCTCACCGGGACACCCGAATGAAAAACTGTTTTTT
CASSPGHPNEKLFF
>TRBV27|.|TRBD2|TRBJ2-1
TGTGCCAGCAGTTTACAGCGGGGGGACAATGAGCAGTTCTTC
CASSLQRGDNEQFF
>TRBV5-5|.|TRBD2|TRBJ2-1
TGTGCCAGCAGCTTGGAACTAGCGGGAGGATTCAATGAGCAGTTCTTC
CASSLELAGGFNEQFF
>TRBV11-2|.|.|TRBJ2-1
TGTGCCAGCAGCTTGTTTAGGGTGAGCTCCTACAATGAGCAGTTCTTC
CASSLFRVSSYNEQFF
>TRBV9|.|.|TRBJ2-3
TGTGCCAGCAGCGTAGGGCGGGATACGCAGTATTTT
CASSVGRDTQYF
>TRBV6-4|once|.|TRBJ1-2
TGTGCCAGCAGTGACAATTCACCGGGGGGCTATGGCTACACCTTC
CASSDNSPGGYGYTF
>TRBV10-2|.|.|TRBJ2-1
TGCGCCAGCAGTGATGGACAGGGACTATACAATGAGCAGTTCTTC
CASSDGQGLYNEQFF
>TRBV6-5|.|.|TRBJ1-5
TGTGCCAGCAGTCGGACTAGCAATCAGCCCCAGCATTTT
CASSRTSNQPQHF
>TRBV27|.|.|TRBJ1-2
TGTGCCAGCAGGCCCTCCTGGGGGGCTGGGGATGGCTACACCTTC
CASRPSWGAGDGYTF
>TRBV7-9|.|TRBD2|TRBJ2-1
TGTGCCAGCAGCCGGACTAGCGGGAGGTACAATGAGCAGTTCTTC
CASSRTSGRYNEQFF
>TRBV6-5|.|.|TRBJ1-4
TGTGCCAGCAGTTACAAGGGTCTGGGGGAAAAACTGTTTTTT
CASSYKGLGEKLFF
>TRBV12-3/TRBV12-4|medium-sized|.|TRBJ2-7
TGTGCCAGCAGTTTAGGAGGATGGGGGTCTTACTTC
CASSLGGWGSYF
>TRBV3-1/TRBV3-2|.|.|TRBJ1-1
TGTGCCAGCAGCCGGGACGTGAGGGGGACTGAAGCTTTCTTT
CASSRDVRGTEAFF
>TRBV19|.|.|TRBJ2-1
TGTGCCATCATAGCGGTACCATCCTACAATGAGCAGTTCTTC
CAIIAVPSYNEQFF
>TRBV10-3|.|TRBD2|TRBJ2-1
TGTGCCATCAGTGAGTCCCAAGCGGGAGCGTACAATGAGCAGTTCTTC
CAISESQAGAYNEQFF
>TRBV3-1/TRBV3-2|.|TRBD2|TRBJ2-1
TGTGCCAGCAGCCAAGATTCGGGACTAGCCCATGAGCAGTTCTTC
CASSQDSGLAHEQFF
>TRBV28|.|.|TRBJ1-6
TGTGCCAGCAGTTTAAACGTCTTCACCCTCCACTTT
CASSLNVFTLHF
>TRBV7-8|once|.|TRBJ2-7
TGTGCCAGCAGCCGTCTCCAGTGGGGCGAGCAGTACTTC
CASSRLQWGEQYF
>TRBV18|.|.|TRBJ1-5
TGTGCCAGCTCACCCGAGGGGGGAGGTAGCAATCAGCCCCAGCATTTT
CASSPEGGGSNQPQHF